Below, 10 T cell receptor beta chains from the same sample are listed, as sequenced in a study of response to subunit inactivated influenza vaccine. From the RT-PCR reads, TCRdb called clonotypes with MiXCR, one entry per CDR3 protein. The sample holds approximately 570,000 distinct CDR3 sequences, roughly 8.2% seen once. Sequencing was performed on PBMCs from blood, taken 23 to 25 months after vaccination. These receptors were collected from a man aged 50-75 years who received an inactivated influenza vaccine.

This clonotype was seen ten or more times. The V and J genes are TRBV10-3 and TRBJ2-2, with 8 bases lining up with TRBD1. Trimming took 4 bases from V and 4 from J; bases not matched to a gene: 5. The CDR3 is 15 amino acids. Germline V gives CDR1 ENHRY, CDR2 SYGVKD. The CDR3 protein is CAISGRDRITGELFF. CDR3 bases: TGTGCCATCAGTGGGAGGGACAGGATCACCGGGGAGCTGTTTTTT.

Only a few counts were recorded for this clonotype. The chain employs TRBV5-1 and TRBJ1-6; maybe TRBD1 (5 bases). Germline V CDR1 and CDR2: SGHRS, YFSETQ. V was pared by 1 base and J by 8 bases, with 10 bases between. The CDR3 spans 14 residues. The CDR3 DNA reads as TGCGCCAGCAGCTTGCAAGACAGCGATTCACCCCTCCACTTT. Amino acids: CASSLQDSDSPLHF.

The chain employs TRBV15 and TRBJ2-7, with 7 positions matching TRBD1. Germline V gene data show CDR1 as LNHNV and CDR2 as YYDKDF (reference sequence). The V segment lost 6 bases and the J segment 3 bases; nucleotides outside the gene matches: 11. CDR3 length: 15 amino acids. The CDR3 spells CATRPGTEYIYEQYF. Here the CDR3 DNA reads TGTGCCACCAGACCCGGGACAGAGTATATCTACGAGCAGTACTTC.

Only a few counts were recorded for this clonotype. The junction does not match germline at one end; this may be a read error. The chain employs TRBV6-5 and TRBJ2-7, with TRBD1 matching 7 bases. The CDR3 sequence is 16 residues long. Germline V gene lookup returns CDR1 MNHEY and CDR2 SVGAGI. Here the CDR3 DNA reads TGTGCCAGCAGTTACAGTCCTCGACAGGGCTCCCACGAGCAGTACTTC. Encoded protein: CASSYSPRQGSHEQYF.

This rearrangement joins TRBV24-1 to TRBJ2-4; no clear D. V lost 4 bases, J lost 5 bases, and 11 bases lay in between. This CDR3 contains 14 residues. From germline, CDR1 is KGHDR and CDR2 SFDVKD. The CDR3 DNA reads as TGTGCCACCAGTGACCCCGGACGGGAAAACATTCAGTACTTC. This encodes CATSDPGRENIQYF.

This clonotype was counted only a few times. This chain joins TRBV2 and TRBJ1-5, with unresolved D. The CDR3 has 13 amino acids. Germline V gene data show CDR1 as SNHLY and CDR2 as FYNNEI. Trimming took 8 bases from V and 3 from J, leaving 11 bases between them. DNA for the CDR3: TGTGCCAGCGCGGGTAGAAACAATCAGCCCCAGCATTTT. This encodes CASAGRNNQPQHF.

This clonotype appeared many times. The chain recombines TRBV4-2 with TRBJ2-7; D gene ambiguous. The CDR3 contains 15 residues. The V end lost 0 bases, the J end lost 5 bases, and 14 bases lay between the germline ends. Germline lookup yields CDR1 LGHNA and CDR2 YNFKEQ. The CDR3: CASSQDVVSANEQYF. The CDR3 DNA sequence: TGTGCCAGCAGCCAAGATGTAGTTTCGGCCAACGAGCAGTACTTC.

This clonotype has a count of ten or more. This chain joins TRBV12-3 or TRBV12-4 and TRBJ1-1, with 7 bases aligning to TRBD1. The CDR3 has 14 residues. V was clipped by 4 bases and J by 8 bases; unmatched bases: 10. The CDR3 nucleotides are TGTGCCAGCAGTTGGACAGGAGGGGGGTCCGAAGCTTTCTTT. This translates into CASSWTGGGSEAFF.

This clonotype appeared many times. Here the CDR3 DNA reads TGTGCCAGCAGCCAAGGGACTAGCGGGACTTACAATGAGCAGTTCTTC. Amino acid sequence: CASSQGTSGTYNEQFF. This rearrangement joins TRBV11-3 to TRBJ2-1, with TRBD2 identical over 13 bases. In germline, CDR1 is SGHNT, CDR2 YENEEA. V lost 5 bases to trimming and J lost 4 bases; unmatched junction nucleotides: 5. This CDR3 contains 16 residues.

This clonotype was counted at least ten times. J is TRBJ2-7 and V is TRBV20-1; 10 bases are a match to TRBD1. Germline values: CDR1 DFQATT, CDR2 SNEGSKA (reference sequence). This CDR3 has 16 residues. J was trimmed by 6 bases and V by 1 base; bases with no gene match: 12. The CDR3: CSARGFGTGDLGEQYF. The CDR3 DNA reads TGCAGTGCTAGAGGCTTCGGGACAGGGGATCTGGGCGAGCAGTACTTC.